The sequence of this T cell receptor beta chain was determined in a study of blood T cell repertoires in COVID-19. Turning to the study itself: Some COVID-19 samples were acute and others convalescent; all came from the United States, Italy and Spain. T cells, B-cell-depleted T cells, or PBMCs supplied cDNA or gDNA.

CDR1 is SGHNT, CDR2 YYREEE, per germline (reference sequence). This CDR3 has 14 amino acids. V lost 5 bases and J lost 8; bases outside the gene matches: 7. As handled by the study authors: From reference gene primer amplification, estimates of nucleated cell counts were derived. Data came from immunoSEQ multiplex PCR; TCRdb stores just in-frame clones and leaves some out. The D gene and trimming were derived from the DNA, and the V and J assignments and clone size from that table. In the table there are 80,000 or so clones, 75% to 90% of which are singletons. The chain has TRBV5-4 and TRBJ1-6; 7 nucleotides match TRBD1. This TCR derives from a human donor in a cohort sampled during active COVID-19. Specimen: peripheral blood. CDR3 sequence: CASRRDSGDSPLHF. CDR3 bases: TGTGCCAGCAGGCGGGACAGTGGGGATTCACCCCTCCACTTT. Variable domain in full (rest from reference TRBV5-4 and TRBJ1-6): ETGVTQSPTHLIKTRGQQVTLRCSSQSGHNTVSWYQQALGQGPQFIFQYYREEENGRGNFPPRFSGLQFPNYSSELNVNALELDDSALYLCASRRDSGDSPLHFGNGTRLTVT.